These T cell receptor beta chains were read from a single sample in a study of T cell clonotyping in hematopoietic cell transplantation. The method was immunoSEQ multiplex PCR; TCRdb's version includes in-frame clones alone and lacks a portion of them. The sample lists approximately 9,000 clones, about 97% occurring once. The source material was peripheral blood mononuclear cells, sampled 100 days after allogeneic stem cell transplant. The origin of the receptors is a male patient between 60 and 69 years old who had an allogeneic stem cell transplant from a related donor, so the T cells may come from the graft donor. Some clones in this sample may be carry-over from other donors' samples. CDR3s include the opening cysteine and the closing phenylalanine or tryptophan. D genes are given only for firm matches. Not all rows give a size; the values are once, few, many and, for expanded clones, a class.

j_gene: TRBJ2-7; d_gene: TRBD1; v_gene: TRBV6-1; abundance: .; CDR3aa: CASGEGGVLGSYEQYF; CDR3nt: TGTGCCAGCGGGGAAGGGGGCGTACTAGGCTCCTACGAGCAGTACTTC
j_gene: TRBJ1-6; d_gene: .; v_gene: TRBV2; abundance: .; CDR3aa: CASSVPNSPLHF; CDR3nt: TGTGCCAGCAGTGTCCCTAATTCACCCCTCCACTTT
j_gene: TRBJ1-1; d_gene: .; v_gene: TRBV29-1; abundance: once; CDR3aa: CSVEGEKHIEMNTEAFF; CDR3nt: TGCAGCGTTGAAGGGGAAAAACACATCGAGATGAACACTGAAGCTTTCTTT
j_gene: TRBJ2-5; d_gene: TRBD2; v_gene: TRBV7-2; abundance: .; CDR3aa: CASSLVAGSQETQYF; CDR3nt: TGTGCCAGCAGCTTAGTAGCGGGGTCCCAAGAGACCCAGTACTTC
j_gene: TRBJ2-5; d_gene: .; v_gene: TRBV5-1; abundance: .; CDR3aa: CASSLVDGGLQETQYF; CDR3nt: TGCGCCAGCAGCTTGGTGGACGGGGGGCTTCAAGAGACCCAGTACTTC
j_gene: TRBJ2-7; d_gene: TRBD1; v_gene: TRBV28; abundance: .; CDR3aa: CASRGGGQGSYEQYF; CDR3nt: TGTGCCAGCAGGGGAGGGGGACAGGGTTCCTACGAGCAGTACTTC
j_gene: TRBJ1-1; d_gene: .; v_gene: TRBV30; abundance: .; CDR3aa: CAWGQRAEAFF; CDR3nt: TGTGCCTGGGGACAGCGCGCTGAAGCTTTCTTT
j_gene: TRBJ1-6; d_gene: .; v_gene: TRBV6-5; abundance: .; CDR3aa: CASGIGADSPLHF; CDR3nt: TGTGCCAGCGGGATTGGGGCCGATTCACCCCTCCACTTT
j_gene: TRBJ2-5; d_gene: TRBD1; v_gene: TRBV9; abundance: .; CDR3aa: CASSEGKRDRGLETQYF; CDR3nt: TGTGCCAGCAGCGAGGGGAAGCGGGACAGGGGGCTGGAGACCCAGTACTTC
j_gene: TRBJ2-4; d_gene: TRBD2; v_gene: TRBV9; abundance: once; CDR3aa: CASSVESGGWENIQYF; CDR3nt: TGTGCCAGCAGCGTAGAAAGCGGGGGGTGGGAAAACATTCAGTACTTC
j_gene: TRBJ1-1; d_gene: TRBD1; v_gene: TRBV29-1; abundance: .; CDR3aa: CSVRGQGGRTEAFF; CDR3nt: TGCAGCGTGAGGGGACAGGGGGGGAGGACTGAAGCTTTCTTT
j_gene: TRBJ2-1; d_gene: .; v_gene: TRBV6-6; abundance: .; CDR3aa: CASSYSRITLYNEQFF; CDR3nt: TGTGCCAGCAGTTACTCGAGAATAACCCTATACAATGAGCAGTTCTTC
j_gene: TRBJ2-7; d_gene: TRBD1; v_gene: TRBV11-3; abundance: .; CDR3aa: CASSQGQEDREQYF; CDR3nt: TGTGCCAGCAGCCAGGGACAGGAGGACCGCGAGCAGTACTTC
j_gene: TRBJ2-7; d_gene: TRBD1; v_gene: TRBV9; abundance: .; CDR3aa: CASSSRDRSYEQYF; CDR3nt: TGTGCCAGCAGCTCCCGGGACAGGAGCTACGAGCAGTACTTC
j_gene: TRBJ1-6; d_gene: .; v_gene: TRBV7-9; abundance: once; CDR3aa: CASSLLRARNSPLHF; CDR3nt: TGTGCCAGCAGCTTACTCAGGGCTCGTAATTCACCCCTCCACTTT
j_gene: TRBJ2-3; d_gene: .; v_gene: TRBV5-1; abundance: .; CDR3aa: CASYFRDPRRDTQYF; CDR3nt: TGCGCCAGCTACTTCCGGGACCCGAGAAGGGATACGCAGTATTTT
j_gene: TRBJ2-7; d_gene: .; v_gene: TRBV19; abundance: .; CDR3aa: CASSAGSRAYNSYEQYF; CDR3nt: TGTGCCAGTAGCGCAGGGAGTAGAGCTTATAACTCCTACGAGCAGTACTTC
j_gene: TRBJ2-1; d_gene: TRBD1; v_gene: TRBV2; abundance: .; CDR3aa: CASSLDRGSYNEQFF; CDR3nt: TGTGCCAGCAGCCTTGACAGGGGCTCCTACAATGAGCAGTTCTTC
j_gene: TRBJ2-2; d_gene: TRBD1; v_gene: TRBV30; abundance: .; CDR3aa: CAWNRDRAVGELFF; CDR3nt: TGTGCCTGGAACCGGGACAGGGCTGTCGGGGAGCTGTTTTTT
j_gene: TRBJ1-2; d_gene: .; v_gene: TRBV11-3; abundance: .; CDR3aa: CASSLGSRNYGYTF; CDR3nt: TGTGCCAGCAGCTTAGGAAGTAGGAACTATGGCTACACCTTC
j_gene: TRBJ1-3; d_gene: .; v_gene: TRBV6-1; abundance: .; CDR3aa: CASSEYGNTIYF; CDR3nt: TGTGCCAGCAGTGAATATGGAAACACCATATATTTT
j_gene: TRBJ1-2; d_gene: .; v_gene: TRBV6-5; abundance: .; CDR3aa: CASSLDLSYGYTF; CDR3nt: TGTGCCAGCAGCCTCGACCTGTCTTATGGCTACACCTTC
j_gene: TRBJ2-1; d_gene: .; v_gene: TRBV5-1; abundance: few; CDR3aa: CASSLETVYNEQFF; CDR3nt: TGCGCCAGCAGCTTGGAAACTGTGTACAATGAGCAGTTCTTC
j_gene: TRBJ1-6; d_gene: .; v_gene: TRBV4-2; abundance: .; CDR3aa: CASSHAGQGIPLHF; CDR3nt: TGTGCCAGCAGCCACGCCGGGCAGGGGATACCCCTCCACTTT
j_gene: TRBJ1-4; d_gene: .; v_gene: TRBV7-9; abundance: .; CDR3aa: CALISPRGKLFF; CDR3nt: TGTGCCCTGATCTCTCCTCGAGGAAAACTGTTTTTT
j_gene: TRBJ2-7; d_gene: TRBD1; v_gene: TRBV5-4; abundance: .; CDR3aa: CASSYRTGSYEQYF; CDR3nt: TGTGCCAGCAGCTACCGGACAGGGAGCTACGAGCAGTACTTC
j_gene: TRBJ2-3; d_gene: TRBD2; v_gene: TRBV7-6; abundance: .; CDR3aa: CASRRTSGGAADTQYF; CDR3nt: TGTGCCAGCAGGAGAACTAGCGGGGGGGCAGCAGATACGCAGTATTTT
j_gene: TRBJ2-7; d_gene: TRBD1; v_gene: TRBV7-2; abundance: .; CDR3aa: CASSRTAGTGTYEQYF; CDR3nt: TGTGCCAGCAGCCGAACGGCTGGGACAGGAACCTACGAGCAGTACTTC
j_gene: TRBJ1-2; d_gene: .; v_gene: TRBV30; abundance: .; CDR3aa: CAWREASQHYGYTF; CDR3nt: TGTGCCTGGCGGGAAGCTTCACAACACTATGGCTACACCTTC
j_gene: TRBJ2-5; d_gene: .; v_gene: TRBV30; abundance: once; CDR3aa: CAWSRGQGEQETQYF; CDR3nt: TGTGCCTGGAGTCGTGGGCAGGGAGAGCAAGAGACCCAGTACTTC
j_gene: TRBJ1-2; d_gene: .; v_gene: TRBV20-1; abundance: .; CDR3aa: CSALDRVGYTF; CDR3nt: TGCAGTGCGCTGGACAGAGTAGGCTACACCTTC
j_gene: TRBJ1-2; d_gene: .; v_gene: TRBV6-6; abundance: .; CDR3aa: CASSLSSNYGYTF; CDR3nt: TGTGCCAGCAGTCTCAGTTCTAACTATGGCTACACCTTC
j_gene: TRBJ1-6; d_gene: .; v_gene: TRBV6-1; abundance: .; CDR3aa: CASSGEGGGNSPLHF; CDR3nt: TGTGCCAGCAGTGGGGAAGGGGGTGGAAATTCACCCCTCCACTTT
j_gene: TRBJ2-6; d_gene: .; v_gene: TRBV29-1; abundance: .; CDR3aa: CSVEGEVPGANVLTF; CDR3nt: TGCAGCGTTGAAGGGGAAGTACCTGGGGCCAACGTCCTGACTTTC
j_gene: TRBJ1-5; d_gene: .; v_gene: TRBV6-5; abundance: .; CDR3aa: CASSYALGGNQPQHF; CDR3nt: TGTGCCAGCAGTTACGCCCTCGGGGGCAATCAGCCCCAGCATTTT
j_gene: TRBJ2-1; d_gene: .; v_gene: TRBV12-5; abundance: .; CDR3aa: CASGLDRWGTEQFF; CDR3nt: TGTGCTAGTGGTTTGGACAGATGGGGGACTGAGCAGTTCTTC
j_gene: TRBJ1-6; d_gene: .; v_gene: TRBV2; abundance: .; CDR3aa: CASNEGGSSYNSPLHF; CDR3nt: TGTGCCAGCAACGAGGGGGGGAGCTCCTATAATTCACCCCTCCACTTT
j_gene: TRBJ1-3; d_gene: .; v_gene: TRBV7-9; abundance: .; CDR3aa: CASSPPGNTIYF; CDR3nt: TGTGCCAGCAGCCCACCTGGAAACACCATATATTTT
j_gene: TRBJ1-4; d_gene: .; v_gene: TRBV2; abundance: .; CDR3aa: CASRPGGRIRYEKLFF; CDR3nt: TGTGCCAGCAGGCCGGGGGGCCGAATAAGATATGAAAAACTGTTTTTT
j_gene: TRBJ2-7; d_gene: .; v_gene: TRBV9; abundance: few; CDR3aa: CASSVTRAGNEQYF; CDR3nt: TGTGCCAGCAGCGTGACACGGGCAGGGAACGAGCAGTACTTC
j_gene: TRBJ2-7; d_gene: TRBD2; v_gene: TRBV30; abundance: .; CDR3aa: CAWSGLAGGDFEQYF; CDR3nt: TGTGCCTGGAGTGGTCTAGCGGGGGGGGACTTCGAGCAGTACTTC
j_gene: TRBJ2-2; d_gene: TRBD2; v_gene: TRBV5-6; abundance: once; CDR3aa: CASSWGGTPSGELFF; CDR3nt: TGTGCCAGCAGTTGGGGGGGGACCCCGTCCGGGGAGCTGTTTTTT
j_gene: TRBJ1-1; d_gene: TRBD1; v_gene: TRBV7-7; abundance: .; CDR3aa: CASSLRQGNSGCEAFF; CDR3nt: TGTGCTAGCAGCTTACGACAGGGAAATTCCGGTTGTGAAGCTTTCTTT
j_gene: TRBJ2-3; d_gene: .; v_gene: TRBV27; abundance: .; CDR3aa: CASSPPRGTQYF; CDR3nt: TGTGCCAGCAGTCCCCCGAGGGGTACGCAGTATTTT
j_gene: TRBJ1-1; d_gene: .; v_gene: TRBV7-6; abundance: .; CDR3aa: CASSFPVTGQNTEAFF; CDR3nt: TGTGCCAGCAGCTTCCCCGTTACGGGACAGAACACTGAAGCTTTCTTT
j_gene: TRBJ2-7; d_gene: .; v_gene: TRBV28; abundance: .; CDR3aa: CASSLTMGYEQYF; CDR3nt: TGTGCCAGCAGTTTAACAATGGGATACGAGCAGTACTTC
j_gene: TRBJ2-7; d_gene: TRBD2; v_gene: TRBV30; abundance: .; CDR3aa: CAWAGLANYEQYF; CDR3nt: TGTGCCTGGGCGGGACTAGCTAACTACGAGCAGTACTTC
j_gene: TRBJ1-2; d_gene: .; v_gene: TRBV19; abundance: .; CDR3aa: CASRDLRLGRSGYTF; CDR3nt: TGTGCCAGTAGGGACCTGAGACTCGGACGGTCGGGCTACACCTTC
j_gene: TRBJ2-7; d_gene: TRBD1; v_gene: TRBV11-1; abundance: .; CDR3aa: CATRQGPNEQYF; CDR3nt: TGTGCCACAAGACAGGGCCCCAACGAGCAGTACTTC
j_gene: TRBJ2-6; d_gene: .; v_gene: TRBV5-1; abundance: .; CDR3aa: CASSLVFFWEVANVLTF; CDR3nt: TGCGCCAGCAGCTTGGTCTTTTTCTGGGAGGTGGCCAACGTCCTGACTTTC
j_gene: TRBJ1-2; d_gene: TRBD1; v_gene: TRBV29-1; abundance: once; CDR3aa: CSVMTGSLGYTF; CDR3nt: TGCAGCGTAATGACAGGGAGTTTAGGCTACACCTTC
j_gene: TRBJ2-2; d_gene: .; v_gene: TRBV5-4; abundance: once; CDR3aa: CASSYRAQLFF; CDR3nt: TGTGCCAGCAGCTACCGGGCTCAGCTGTTTTTT
j_gene: TRBJ1-5; d_gene: .; v_gene: TRBV28; abundance: .; CDR3aa: CASSFIGGTYQPQHF; CDR3nt: TGTGCCAGCAGTTTTATTGGGGGGACGTATCAGCCCCAGCATTTT